A selection of T cell receptor beta chains follows, all from one sample in a study of T cell responses to AZD1222 COVID-19 vaccine. The data were produced by immunoSEQ multiplex PCR, yet TCRdb's version contains in-frame clones alone and is incomplete. The data show 150,000 or so clones, approximately 87% seen once. Specimen: peripheral blood, collected on day 0 of MenACWY control vaccination. The source is an adult in good health. Both conserved end residues are part of each CDR3. The D gene is left open where the match is weak. Where a row states a size, it is once, few, many or the class of an expanded clone; other rows omit it.

CDR3	DNA	D	V	size	J
CASTPPGLAGDREQFF	TGTGCCAGCACCCCCCCGGGACTAGCGGGAGATCGTGAGCAGTTCTTC	TRBD2	TRBV27	-	TRBJ2-1
CASSLGGVKLSEAFF	TGTGCCAGCAGCTTGGGCGGGGTAAAACTCTCTGAAGCTTTCTTT	-	TRBV7-8	-	TRBJ1-1
CATNGGGQSFYEQYF	TGTGCCACCAACGGAGGGGGACAGTCTTTCTACGAGCAGTACTTC	-	TRBV15	-	TRBJ2-7
CASSFGKGEQFF	TGTGCCAGCAGCTTTGGCAAGGGTGAGCAGTTCTTC	-	TRBV11-3	-	TRBJ2-1
CASNEGNSPLHF	TGCGCCAGCAACGAGGGTAATTCACCCCTCCACTTT	-	TRBV5-1	-	TRBJ1-6
CASRRTSGIPTEQYF	TGTGCCAGTCGTCGGACTAGCGGGATCCCTACAGAGCAGTACTTC	TRBD2	TRBV19	-	TRBJ2-7
CASSLPGGRSLGYTF	TGTGCCAGCAGCCTCCCCGGGGGGCGCTCGTTAGGCTACACCTTC	-	TRBV7-2	-	TRBJ1-2
CASAENRGDYGYTF	TGTGCCAGCGCCGAGAACAGGGGCGACTATGGCTACACCTTC	TRBD1	TRBV7-9	-	TRBJ1-2
CASSHAGRERGAEAFF	TGTGCCAGCAGCCACGCCGGCAGGGAGCGGGGGGCTGAAGCTTTCTTT	-	TRBV7-9	-	TRBJ1-1
CASSLPGTGNYEQYF	TGTGCCAGCAGCCTCCCGGGGACAGGGAACTACGAGCAGTACTTC	TRBD1	TRBV7-2	-	TRBJ2-7
CAISPGNYGYTF	TGTGCCATCAGCCCAGGGAACTATGGCTACACCTTC	-	TRBV10-3	-	TRBJ1-2
CASSRFRDRASNTEAFF	TGTGCCAGCTCGCGCTTCCGGGACAGGGCATCGAACACTGAAGCTTTCTTT	TRBD1	TRBV18	-	TRBJ1-1
CASRGSRLGYTF	TGTGCCAGCAGGGGCTCACGCTTAGGCTACACCTTC	-	TRBV28	-	TRBJ1-2
CASSQGGRAGEQYF	TGTGCCAGCAGCCAAGGTGGAAGGGCGGGCGAGCAGTACTTC	-	TRBV3-1/TRBV3-2	-	TRBJ2-7
CASSEGGGHGYTF	TGTGCCAGCAGCGAAGGGGGGGGGCATGGCTACACCTTC	-	TRBV14	-	TRBJ1-2
CASTGKGREDNSPLHF	TGTGCCAGCACCGGGAAGGGGCGAGAGGATAATTCACCCCTCCACTTT	-	TRBV7-9	-	TRBJ1-6
CASSLGQNSYEQYF	TGTGCCAGCAGCTTAGGGCAGAATAGCTACGAGCAGTACTTC	-	TRBV11-3	-	TRBJ2-7
CASSPRTSTNYGYTF	TGTGCCAGTAGTCCCCGGACATCAACTAACTATGGCTACACCTTC	-	TRBV19	-	TRBJ1-2
CASSLGDLHTDTQYF	TGTGCCAGCAGTTTGGGGGACTTACACACAGATACGCAGTATTTT	-	TRBV27	-	TRBJ2-3
CASSLSTDTQYF	TGCGCCAGCAGCCTGAGCACAGATACGCAGTATTTT	-	TRBV5-1	-	TRBJ2-3
CASMGREETQYF	TGTGCCAGCATGGGCCGGGAAGAGACCCAGTACTTC	-	TRBV27	-	TRBJ2-5
CASSGPYELTGNTIYF	TGTGCCAGCAGTGGTCCTTACGAGTTAACTGGAAACACCATATATTTT	-	TRBV6-1	-	TRBJ1-3
CASSLVYNYGYTF	TGTGCCAGCAGTTTAGTATATAACTATGGCTACACCTTC	-	TRBV28	many	TRBJ1-2
CASSLGESGNTIYF	TGTGCCAGCAGCTTGGGGGAATCTGGAAACACCATATATTTT	-	TRBV5-6	-	TRBJ1-3
CSDIGQGGFGYTF	TGCAGCGATATAGGACAGGGAGGATTTGGCTACACCTTC	TRBD1	TRBV29-1	-	TRBJ1-2
CASSSSLNYGYTF	TGTGCCAGCAGTTCGAGTCTTAACTATGGCTACACCTTC	-	TRBV27	-	TRBJ1-2
CASSYSGGNYGYTF	TGTGCCAGCAGTTATTCCGGGGGAAACTATGGCTACACCTTC	-	TRBV6-5	-	TRBJ1-2
CASSGRQGTYEQYF	TGTGCCAGCAGCGGACGACAGGGGACCTACGAGCAGTACTTC	-	TRBV21-1	few	TRBJ2-7
CASSFQGWHGYTF	TGTGCCAGCAGCTTTCAGGGGTGGCATGGCTACACCTTC	-	TRBV5-4	few	TRBJ1-2
CASSIRQPIEQFF	TGTGCCAGTAGTATCAGGCAGCCGATAGAGCAGTTCTTC	-	TRBV19	once	TRBJ2-1
CASSLGAESSYNEQFF	TGCGCCAGCAGCTTGGGAGCGGAGAGCTCCTACAATGAGCAGTTCTTC	-	TRBV5-1	-	TRBJ2-1
CARGDRKDGYTF	TGTGCCAGGGGGGACAGGAAGGATGGCTACACCTTC	TRBD1	TRBV7-9	-	TRBJ1-2
CASSPGGSNQPQHF	TGTGCCAGCTCCCCTGGGGGGAGCAATCAGCCCCAGCATTTT	-	TRBV2	-	TRBJ1-5
CASGRTTGYTEAFF	TGTGCTAGTGGTCGTACGACAGGATACACTGAAGCTTTCTTT	-	TRBV12-5	-	TRBJ1-1
CASGLVRDRGSFGYTF	TGTGCTAGTGGTTTGGTACGGGACAGGGGGTCCTTTGGCTACACCTTC	TRBD1	TRBV12-5	-	TRBJ1-2
CASRRGDIQYF	TGTGCCAGCAGACGGGGAGACATTCAGTACTTC	-	TRBV6-5	-	TRBJ2-4
CASSMDRDQPQHF	TGTGCCAGCTCAATGGACAGAGATCAGCCCCAGCATTTT	-	TRBV7-2	-	TRBJ1-5
CASSLAAPNTEAFF	TGTGCCAGCAGCTTGGCGGCGCCGAACACTGAAGCTTTCTTT	-	TRBV5-4	-	TRBJ1-1
CASSPGDRGANVLTF	TGTGCCAGCAGCCCCGGGGATCGTGGGGCCAACGTCCTGACTTTC	-	TRBV3-1/TRBV3-2	-	TRBJ2-6
CASSNLGADTQYF	TGTGCCAGTAGTAATCTGGGCGCCGATACGCAGTATTTT	-	TRBV19	-	TRBJ2-3
CASRRGVGDTGELFF	TGTGCCAGCAGAAGGGGGGTAGGGGACACCGGGGAGCTGTTTTTT	-	TRBV6-5	-	TRBJ2-2
CASSLGGSYEKLFF	TGCGCCAGCAGCTTGGGGGGGAGCTACGAAAAACTGTTTTTT	-	TRBV5-1	-	TRBJ1-4
CASSGPGDEQFF	TGTGCCAGCAGCGGACCGGGCGATGAGCAGTTCTTC	-	TRBV21-1	once	TRBJ2-1
CASSLAHSTTTDGADTQYF	TGTGCCAGCAGCTTAGCCCATTCTACCACCACGGATGGCGCAGATACGCAGTATTTT	-	TRBV7-8	-	TRBJ2-3
CATSISGQTYGYTF	TGTGCCACCTCGATTTCGGGACAGACCTATGGCTACACCTTC	TRBD1	TRBV7-2	-	TRBJ1-2
CSGEQLGETQYF	TGCAGCGGCGAACAGTTAGGGGAGACCCAGTACTTC	-	TRBV29-1	-	TRBJ2-5
CASSITPPWVEKLFF	TGTGCCAGTAGTATAACTCCCCCGTGGGTTGAAAAACTGTTTTTT	-	TRBV19	-	TRBJ1-4
CATSDRDTGGNTGELFF	TGTGCCACCAGTGACCGGGACACGGGCGGGAACACCGGGGAGCTGTTTTTT	-	TRBV24-1	-	TRBJ2-2
CASSLEGDTGGYGYTF	TGTGCCAGCAGCTTAGAGGGGGACACCGGCGGCTATGGCTACACCTTC	-	TRBV7-2	-	TRBJ1-2
CATSEPGQGGEQFF	TGTGCCACCAGTGAACCAGGACAGGGGGGTGAGCAGTTCTTC	TRBD1	TRBV24-1	-	TRBJ2-1
CASSPQASGYNEQFF	TGTGCCAGCAGTCCCCAGGCTAGCGGTTACAATGAGCAGTTCTTC	TRBD2	TRBV6-5	-	TRBJ2-1
CASGERFEKLFF	TGTGCCAGCGGAGAGCGATTTGAAAAACTGTTTTTT	-	TRBV27	-	TRBJ1-4
CSPTTQYF	TGCAGCCCTACAACCCAGTACTTC	-	TRBV20-1	-	TRBJ2-5